The 6 T cell receptor beta chains presented below share a single source sample, sequenced in a study of identifying expanded T cells in peripheral blood. The assay was immunoSEQ multiplex PCR, and TCRdb's table has in-frame clones only and misses some. The table has some 100,000 clones, about nine tenths seen once. The sequenced sample was blood. These receptors came from a person between 18 and 75 years old in good health.

The chain has TRBV9 and TRBJ1-1, with D unclear. The germline V and J ends were trimmed by 4 bases and 6 bases, with 16 bases remaining between them. CDR3 length: 14 residues. Germline V gene sequence: CDR1 SGDLS, CDR2 YYNGEE. Written as DNA, the CDR3 is TGTGCCAGCAGCCCCCACGGGATAAGCTCTGAAGCTTTCTTT. Its translation is CASSPHGISSEAFF. Variable domain in full (rest from reference TRBV9 and TRBJ1-1): DSGVTQTPKHLITATGQRVTLRCSPRSGDLSVYWYQQSLDQGLQFLIQYYNGEERAKGNILERFSAQQFPDLHSELNLSSLELGDSALYFCASSPHGISSEAFFGQGTRLTVV.

The chain joins TRBV19 to TRBJ2-3; the D gene is possibly TRBD2 (5 bases). This CDR3 comprises 14 residues. V was shortened by 5 bases and J by 7 bases, with 16 bases between the two germline ends. Germline values: CDR1 LNHDA, CDR2 SQIVND (reference sequence). The CDR3, as DNA: TGTGCCAGTAGTCCCGCCCAACGGGAAAATACGCAGTATTTT. This translates into CASSPAQRENTQYF. The full variable domain, with the rest looked up from reference TRBV19 and TRBJ2-3, is DGGITQSPKYLFRKEGQNVTLSCEQNLNHDAMYWYRQDPGQGLRLIYYSQIVNDFQKGDIAEGYSVSREKKESFPLTVTSAQKNPTAFYLCASSPAQRENTQYFGPGTRLTVL.

CDR3 DNA sequence: TGTGCCAGCAGAGGGGGGGAAAGTTTGGATTCACCCCTCCACTTT. It translates to CASRGGESLDSPLHF. The V and J genes are TRBV6-6 and TRBJ1-6; tentative D call: TRBD1 (6 bases). V lost 6 bases and J lost 8, with 17 bases in between. Germline lookup yields CDR1 MNHNY and CDR2 SVGAGI (reference sequence). The CDR3 has 15 residues.

The V gene is TRBV9, the J gene TRBJ2-3, with 9 positions matching TRBD2. The CDR3 has 17 residues. The trim removed 3 bases at V and 5 bases at J, leaving 13 bases unmatched. Germline values: CDR1 SGDLS, CDR2 YYNGEE. The CDR3: CASSEGAGAGGVDTQYF. The CDR3 bases are TGTGCCAGCAGCGAGGGGGCGGGAGCGGGAGGAGTAGATACGCAGTATTTT.

The chain joins TRBV7-3 to TRBJ1-2; TRBD1 matches 10 bases. After removal of 5 bases from V and 2 bases from J, the junction contained 5 bases not matched to a gene. Germline V lookup: CDR1 SGHTA, CDR2 FQGTGA. The CDR3 length is 15 residues. The CDR3 sequence: CASSTTGGLNYGYTF. CDR3 in DNA: TGTGCCAGCAGCACGACAGGGGGCCTAAACTATGGCTACACCTTC.

The genes are TRBV4-1 and TRBJ1-6, with TRBD1 as a possible D gene (6 bases). The CDR3 runs 15 residues. The germline CDR1 and CDR2 sequences are MGHRA and YSYEKL. V dropped 4 bases and J dropped 9 bases, with 16 bases sitting between them. This chain's CDR3 is CASSPGQLGGSPLHF. DNA for the CDR3: TGCGCCAGCAGCCCCGGACAGCTAGGAGGTTCACCCCTCCACTTT.